In this sample, the clone carrying this T cell receptor (beta chain) turned up many times. The record originates from a study of Graves' ophthalmopathy and Graves' hyperthyroidism. About the study: Peripheral blood sampling preceded any treatment and occurred at initial diagnosis.

For repertoire sequencing, the TCR beta CDR3 regions were amplified from RNA transcripts. HTBI primers primed a first-round RT-PCR, and a second-round multiplex PCR followed. TCRdb itself ran the multiplex PCR reads through MiXCR, one entry per CDR3 protein. Of roughly 500,000 distinct CDR3 sequences in the sample, approximately 15% were seen once. The CDR3 sequence is 14 residues long. After removal of 4 bases from V and 5 bases from J, the junction contained 3 bases not matched to a gene. CDR1 is SGHRS, CDR2 YFSETQ, per germline. The sequence derives from a woman in her 30s with Graves' ophthalmopathy. The sample taken for sequencing was blood. The J gene is TRBJ1-1, the V gene TRBV5-1, with 12 bases lining up with TRBD1. As DNA, the CDR3 is TGCGCCAGCAGCCCGGGACAGGGGGCGACTGAAGCTTTCTTT. Protein sequence: CASSPGQGATEAFF.